The 7 T cell receptor beta chains presented below share a single source sample, sequenced in a study of OX40 agonist ivuxolimab in advanced cancers. This table comes from immunoSEQ multiplex PCR, and its TCRdb copy is limited to in-frame clones, with some not included. The sample consists of tens of thousands of clones, approximately 94% of them appearing once. Sequencing was performed on CD4+ or CD8+ T cells sorted from blood, taken in a trial of the OX40 agonist ivuxolimab. Receptor source: an adult with an advanced solid tumor such as melanoma, head and neck, liver or kidney cancer.

V usage is TRBV6-5 and J usage is TRBJ2-7; D is undetermined. The germline CDR1 and CDR2 sequences are MNHEY and SVGAGI. This CDR3 has 13 residues. Trimming took off 4 bases at V and 2 bases at J, with 9 bases between the two ends. The CDR3 is CASSLTETYEQYF. The CDR3 DNA reads as TGTGCCAGCAGTTTGACCGAAACCTACGAGCAGTACTTC.

This clone showed up just once. J is TRBJ2-1 and V is TRBV9, with TRBD2 identical over 10 bases. Germline CDR1 is SGDLS and CDR2 is YYNGEE. The length of the CDR3 is 14 residues. V dropped 4 bases and J dropped 7; count of bases not matched to a gene: 5. CDR3 coding DNA: TGTGCCAGCAGCATCCAACTAGCGGGGAATGAGCAGTTCTTC. This sequence encodes CASSIQLAGNEQFF.

The gene calls are TRBV29-1 and TRBJ2-1; either TRBD1 or TRBD2 may supply D (5 bases each). V lost 7 bases and J 9 bases, leaving 10 bases between the germline ends. The CDR3 is 10 residues long. CDR1 and CDR2 from the germline V gene are SQVTM and ANQGSEA. CDR3 coding DNA: TGCAGCGGCGAGGGGAGTGAGCAGTTCTTC. The encoded protein is CSGEGSEQFF.

The chain links TRBV27 to TRBJ2-3; D is undetermined. The CDR3 runs to 15 residues. Per the germline V gene, CDR1 is MNHEY and CDR2 is SMNVEV (reference sequence). Trimming took off 1 base at V and 4 bases at J, with 12 bases between the two ends. The CDR3 DNA reads TGTGCCAGCAGTTTATTCCAGGTTGGGCCAGATACGCAGTATTTT. This sequence encodes CASSLFQVGPDTQYF.

The V call is TRBV27, the J call TRBJ2-5; D could derive from TRBD1 or TRBD2 (5 bases each). The V and J ends lost 1 base and 5 bases respectively, with 14 bases between them. The CDR3 contains 15 residues. Germline V lookup: CDR1 MNHEY, CDR2 SMNVEV (reference sequence). The DNA for the CDR3 is TGTGCCAGCAGTTTATTAGAGGGCAGGGTCGAGACCCAGTACTTC. As protein: CASSLLEGRVETQYF.

V and J are TRBV27 and TRBJ2-7, with TRBD2 identical over 7 bases. Germline CDR1 reads MNHEY; CDR2 reads SMNVEV (reference sequence). The CDR3 length is 15 residues. V was clipped by 2 bases and J by 2 bases; unmatched bases: 6. The CDR3 DNA follows: TGTGCCAGCAGTTTACGGTCTAGCGGTACCTACGAGCAGTACTTC. Encoded protein: CASSLRSSGTYEQYF.

This clone appeared a single time. The chain joins TRBV7-9 to TRBJ2-3, with D hard to call. V was shortened by 7 bases and J by 2 bases, with 10 bases between the two germline ends. Germline-derived CDR1 and CDR2 are SEHNR and FQNEAQ (reference sequence). The CDR3 extends over 13 amino acids. CDR3 DNA: TGTGCCAGCACATGGGATCCCACAGATACGCAGTATTTT. Translated: CASTWDPTDTQYF.